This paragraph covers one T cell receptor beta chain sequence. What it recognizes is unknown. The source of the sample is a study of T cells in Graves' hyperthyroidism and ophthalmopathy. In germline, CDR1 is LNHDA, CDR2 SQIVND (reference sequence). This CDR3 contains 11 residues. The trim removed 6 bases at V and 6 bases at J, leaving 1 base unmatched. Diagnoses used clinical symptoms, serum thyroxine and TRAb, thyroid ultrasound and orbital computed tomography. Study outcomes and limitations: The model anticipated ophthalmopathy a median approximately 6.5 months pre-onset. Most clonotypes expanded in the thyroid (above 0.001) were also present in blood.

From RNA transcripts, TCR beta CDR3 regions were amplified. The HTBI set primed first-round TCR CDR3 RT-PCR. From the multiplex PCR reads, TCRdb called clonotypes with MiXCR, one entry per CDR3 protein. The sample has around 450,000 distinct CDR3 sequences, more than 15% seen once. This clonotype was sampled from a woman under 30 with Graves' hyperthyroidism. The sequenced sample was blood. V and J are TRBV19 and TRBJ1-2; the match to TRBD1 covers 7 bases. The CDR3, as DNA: TGTGCCAGTAGCACAGGGGATGGCTACACCTTC. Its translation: CASSTGDGYTF. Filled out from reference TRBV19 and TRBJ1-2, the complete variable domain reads DGGITQSPKYLFRKEGQNVTLSCEQNLNHDAMYWYRQDPGQGLRLIYYSQIVNDFQKGDIAEGYSVSREKKESFPLTVTSAQKNPTAFYLCASSTGDGYTFGSGTRLTVV.